Listed here are 13 T cell receptor beta chains from one sample, sequenced in a study of T-cell reconstitution after alpha-beta-depleted transplantation in children. A TCRbeta library incorporating unique molecular identifiers was prepared. TCRdb re-called the PCR reads through MiXCR, storing one row per CDR3 protein. The sample contains approximately 230,000 distinct CDR3 sequences, about 24% of which appear only once. The source material was PBMCs, mostly from graft donor cells, sampled 360 days after TCRalphabeta/CD19-depleted stem cell transplant. The receptors originated from a female patient aged 2 to 10 who had a stem cell transplant for congenital amegakaryocytic thrombocytopenia, so the T cells may come from the graft donor.

The chain combines TRBV5-1 with TRBJ2-6; D ambiguous. Germline-derived CDR1 and CDR2 are SGHRS and YFSETQ. Trimming removed 2 bases at V and 2 bases at J, with 5 bases between. This CDR3 region has 14 residues. The DNA of the CDR3 is TGCGCCAGCAGCTTAGGGACTGGGGCCAACGTCCTGACTTTC. This sequence encodes CASSLGTGANVLTF.

The chain recombines TRBV6-1 with TRBJ2-7; 9 positions match TRBD1. The CDR3 runs to 15 residues. V lost 2 bases to trimming and J lost 5 bases; unmatched junction nucleotides: 7. Germline CDR1 is MNHNS and CDR2 is SASEGT. CDR3 residues: CASSESGTGYNEQYF. CDR3 nucleotides: TGTGCCAGCAGTGAATCCGGGACAGGGTACAACGAGCAGTACTTC.

This clonotype was seen more than once but under ten times. CDR3 residues: CASSSTPGKLFYEQYF. As DNA, the CDR3 is TGTGCCAGCAGCTCAACCCCCGGGAAGTTGTTCTACGAGCAGTACTTC. V gene TRBV7-8 combines with J gene TRBJ2-7, with D perhaps TRBD2 (5 bases). CDR3 size: 16 residues. V was shortened by 4 bases and J by 3 bases, with 19 bases between the two germline ends. Germline values: CDR1 SGHVS, CDR2 FQNEAQ.

Written as DNA, the CDR3 is TGTGCCAGCAGCATAGGGCGGGGGAACACTGAAGCTTTCTTT. Amino acid sequence: CASSIGRGNTEAFF. The V call is TRBV7-2, the J call TRBJ1-1; D is unresolved. This CDR3 region has 14 residues. V lost 5 bases to trimming and J lost 1 base, with 11 bases between them. CDR1 and CDR2 from the germline V gene are SGHTA and FQGNSA.

This clonotype was counted many times. The chain carries TRBV4-1 and TRBJ2-7; D might be TRBD2 (6 bases). The CDR3 is 14 amino acids. Trimming removed 1 base at V and 3 bases at J, with 10 bases between. The germline gives CDR1 MGHRA, CDR2 YSYEKL. CDR3: CASSQVPGVYEQYF. The CDR3 nucleotides read TGCGCCAGCAGCCAAGTGCCGGGGGTCTACGAGCAGTACTTC.

V gene TRBV28 combines with J gene TRBJ2-7, with 8 positions matching TRBD2. With V trimmed by 2 bases and J by 2 bases, 5 bases remained unmatched. The length of the CDR3 is 15 residues. The germline gives CDR1 MDHEN, CDR2 SYDVKM. DNA of the CDR3: TGTGCCAGCAGTTTAGGGATAGCGGGGCCCTACGAGCAGTACTTC. Amino acids: CASSLGIAGPYEQYF. Looking up the rest from reference TRBV28 and TRBJ2-7 gives the full variable domain: DVKVTQSSRYLVKRTGEKVFLECVQDMDHENMFWYRQDPGLGLRLIYFSYDVKMKEKGDIPEGYSVSREKKERFSLILESASTNQTSMYLCASSLGIAGPYEQYFGPGTRLTVT.

The gene calls are TRBV12-3 or TRBV12-4 and TRBJ2-5, with 13 nucleotides matching TRBD2. CDR3 length: 16 amino acids. J lost 4 bases, V lost 5 bases, and 7 bases had no gene match. The CDR3 region is CASSNTSGRVGETQYF. The CDR3 DNA sequence: TGTGCCAGCAGTAACACTAGCGGGAGGGTAGGAGAGACCCAGTACTTC.

This clonotype was detected only a few times. This chain connects TRBV12-3 or TRBV12-4 to TRBJ2-2; perhaps D is TRBD1 or TRBD2 (5 bases each). Trimming shortened V by 3 bases and J by 5 bases, and 13 bases separated the two germline ends. The CDR3 loop spans 15 amino acids. CDR3 residues: CASSFLGDPTGELFF. In DNA, the CDR3 is TGTGCCAGCAGTTTTCTCGGGGACCCAACCGGGGAGCTGTTTTTT.

The chain is built from TRBV10-3 and TRBJ2-7, with D perhaps matching TRBD1 (5 bases). V was clipped by 6 bases and J by 2 bases, with 14 bases between them. The CDR3 covers 14 residues. Germline lookup yields CDR1 ENHRY and CDR2 SYGVKD. This CDR3 reads CAIRRWGSPYEQYF. For the CDR3, the DNA is TGTGCCATCAGGAGGTGGGGCTCTCCCTACGAGCAGTACTTC.

This clonotype has more than one count but fewer than ten. V gene TRBV6-5 combines with J gene TRBJ2-5, with a possible D match to TRBD1 (5 bases). The V gene lost 2 bases and the J gene lost 1 base, with 11 bases spanning the gap. The length of the CDR3 is 15 residues. In germline, CDR1 is MNHEY, CDR2 SVGAGI. The CDR3 here is CASSYTQGTQETQYF. The CDR3 nucleotides are TGTGCCAGCAGTTACACTCAGGGTACCCAAGAGACCCAGTACTTC.

The genes are TRBV20-1 and TRBJ1-2; TRBD1 agrees at 7 bases. The V gene end was trimmed by 3 bases and the J gene end by 2 bases; junction bases not matched to a gene: 15. The CDR3 loop spans 17 amino acids. Per the germline V gene, CDR1 is DFQATT and CDR2 is SNEGSKA (reference sequence). The CDR3 loop is CSASQLREGQLNYGYTF. The CDR3 DNA is TGCAGTGCTAGCCAGCTAAGGGAGGGACAGTTAAACTATGGCTACACCTTC.

V is TRBV5-4 and J is TRBJ2-2, with D maybe TRBD1 (5 bases). This CDR3 has 15 amino acids. Trimming removed 1 base from V and 0 bases from J, with 7 bases in between. Germline V CDR1 and CDR2: SGHNT, YYREEE (reference sequence). The CDR3, as DNA: TGTGCCAGCAGCTTGAGACAGACGAACACCGGGGAGCTGTTTTTT. This encodes CASSLRQTNTGELFF.

This clonotype was counted between two and nine times. This chain joins TRBV29-1 and TRBJ2-7; 9 nucleotides align to TRBD1. V dropped 6 bases and J dropped 5; count of bases not matched to a gene: 14. The CDR3 consists of 15 residues. The germline CDR1 and CDR2 sequences are SQVTM and ANQGSEA. The CDR3 nucleotides are TGCAGCGTCGCCTACAACAGGGGGCGAGGCCACGAGCAGTACTTC. The encoded protein is CSVAYNRGRGHEQYF.